This record covers a single TCR beta chain. The antigen is unknown. This entry comes from a study of T cell responses to AZD1222 COVID-19 vaccine. Sequenced by immunoSEQ multiplex PCR; TCRdb stores in-frame clones only, minus some. The sample shows some 120,000 clones, roughly nine tenths of them seen only once. Study-wide points: A rise in Spike-specific TCR breadth and depth followed two AZD1222 doses. At baseline, seropositivity was found in only a handful of AZD1222 recipients. Spike-wide coverage was observed for vaccine-associated CD4 TCRs, with dominant responses at 160-218 and 743-854. Samples come after the peak T cell response, not at day 14.

The germline gives CDR1 SGHKS, CDR2 YYEKEE (reference sequence). Trimming cost V 1 base and J 3 bases, with 5 bases left between them. CDR3 length: 14 residues. The TCR originated in an adult who received the AZD1222 COVID-19 vaccine. This specimen was peripheral blood, taken 28 days after the second AZD1222 dose. J is TRBJ1-6 and V is TRBV5-5; D is unresolved. The CDR3: CASSLSGYNSPLHF. CDR3 bases: TGTGCCAGCAGCTTGTCCGGCTATAATTCACCCCTCCACTTT.